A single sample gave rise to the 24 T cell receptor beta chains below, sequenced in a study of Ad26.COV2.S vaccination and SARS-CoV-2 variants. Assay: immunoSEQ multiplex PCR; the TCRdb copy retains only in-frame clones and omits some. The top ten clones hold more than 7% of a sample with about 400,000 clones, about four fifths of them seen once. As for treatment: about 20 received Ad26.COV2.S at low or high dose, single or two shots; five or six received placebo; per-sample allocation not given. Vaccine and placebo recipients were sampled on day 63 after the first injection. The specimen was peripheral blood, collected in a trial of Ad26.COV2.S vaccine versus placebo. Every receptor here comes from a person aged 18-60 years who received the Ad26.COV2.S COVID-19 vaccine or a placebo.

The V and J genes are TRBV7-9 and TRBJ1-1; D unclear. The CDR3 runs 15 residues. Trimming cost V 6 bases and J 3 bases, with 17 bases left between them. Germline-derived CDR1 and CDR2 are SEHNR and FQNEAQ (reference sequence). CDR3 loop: CASRKKSLKDTEAFF. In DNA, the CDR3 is TGTGCCAGCAGGAAAAAGAGCCTTAAGGACACTGAAGCTTTCTTT.

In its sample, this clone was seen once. The CDR3 DNA follows: TGCGCCAGCACACCTGCGAGGACTAGGCGTCCGGGGGAGCTGTTTTTT. The encoded protein is CASTPARTRRPGELFF. This chain links TRBV5-1 with TRBJ2-2; 7 bases line up with TRBD2. V lost 6 bases and J lost 8; bases outside the gene matches: 16. This CDR3 comprises 16 residues. Germline CDR1 reads SGHRS; CDR2 reads YFSETQ.

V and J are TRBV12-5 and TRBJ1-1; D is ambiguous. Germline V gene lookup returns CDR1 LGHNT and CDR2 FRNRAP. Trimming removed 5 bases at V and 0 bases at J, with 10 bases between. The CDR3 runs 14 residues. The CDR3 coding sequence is TGTGCTAGTGGTCTAGCCGGTATGAACACTGAAGCTTTCTTT. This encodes CASGLAGMNTEAFF.

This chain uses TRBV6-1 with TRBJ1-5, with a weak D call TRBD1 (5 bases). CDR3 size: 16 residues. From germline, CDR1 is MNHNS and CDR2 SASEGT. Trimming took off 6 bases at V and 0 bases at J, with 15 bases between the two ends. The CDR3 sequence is CASRETDSYSNQPQHF. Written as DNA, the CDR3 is TGTGCCAGCAGGGAAACTGACAGCTATAGCAATCAGCCCCAGCATTTT.

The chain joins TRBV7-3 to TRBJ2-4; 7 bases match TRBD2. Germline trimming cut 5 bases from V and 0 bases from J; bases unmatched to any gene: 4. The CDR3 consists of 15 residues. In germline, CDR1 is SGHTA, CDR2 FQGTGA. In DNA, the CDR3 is TGTGCCAGCAGCCCGGGAGGTTTAGCCAAAAACATTCAGTACTTC. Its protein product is CASSPGGLAKNIQYF.

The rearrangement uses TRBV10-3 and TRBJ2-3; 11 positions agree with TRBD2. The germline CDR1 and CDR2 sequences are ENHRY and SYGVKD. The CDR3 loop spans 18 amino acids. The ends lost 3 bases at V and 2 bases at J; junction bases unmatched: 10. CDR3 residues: CAISDSRPSGGNTDTQYF. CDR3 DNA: TGTGCCATCAGTGATTCTCGGCCTAGCGGGGGGAACACAGATACGCAGTATTTT.

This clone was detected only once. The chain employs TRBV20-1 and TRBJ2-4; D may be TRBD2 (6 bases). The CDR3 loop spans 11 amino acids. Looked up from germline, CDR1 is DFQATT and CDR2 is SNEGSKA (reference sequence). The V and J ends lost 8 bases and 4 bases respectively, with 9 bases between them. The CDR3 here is CSTGEKNIQYF. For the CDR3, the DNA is TGCAGTACGGGAGAAAAAAACATTCAGTACTTC.

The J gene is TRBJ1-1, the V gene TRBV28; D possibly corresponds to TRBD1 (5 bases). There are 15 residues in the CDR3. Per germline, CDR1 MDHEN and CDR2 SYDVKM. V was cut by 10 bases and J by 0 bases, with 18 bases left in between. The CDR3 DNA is TGTGCCATCATTCCCCCGGGACGGATGAACACTGAAGCTTTCTTT. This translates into CAIIPPGRMNTEAFF.

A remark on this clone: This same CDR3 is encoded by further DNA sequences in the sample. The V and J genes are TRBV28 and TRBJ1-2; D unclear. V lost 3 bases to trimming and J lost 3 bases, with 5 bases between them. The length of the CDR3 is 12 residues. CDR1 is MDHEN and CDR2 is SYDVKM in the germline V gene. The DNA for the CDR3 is TGTGCCAGCAGTTTGGCGGACTATGGCTACACCTTC. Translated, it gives CASSLADYGYTF.

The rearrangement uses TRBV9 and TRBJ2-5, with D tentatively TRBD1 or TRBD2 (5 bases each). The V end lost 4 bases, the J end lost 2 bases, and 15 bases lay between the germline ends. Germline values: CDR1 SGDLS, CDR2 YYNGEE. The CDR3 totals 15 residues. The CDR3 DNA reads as TGTGCCAGCAGCAACCACCCCGGGGCTCAAGAGACCCAGTACTTC. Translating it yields CASSNHPGAQETQYF.

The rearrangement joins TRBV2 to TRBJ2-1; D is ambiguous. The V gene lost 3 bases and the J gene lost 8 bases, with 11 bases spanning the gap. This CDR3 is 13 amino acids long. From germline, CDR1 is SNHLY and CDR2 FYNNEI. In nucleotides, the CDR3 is TGTGCCAGCAGTGACCCCCTTCCGGATGAGCAGTTCTTC. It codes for CASSDPLPDEQFF.

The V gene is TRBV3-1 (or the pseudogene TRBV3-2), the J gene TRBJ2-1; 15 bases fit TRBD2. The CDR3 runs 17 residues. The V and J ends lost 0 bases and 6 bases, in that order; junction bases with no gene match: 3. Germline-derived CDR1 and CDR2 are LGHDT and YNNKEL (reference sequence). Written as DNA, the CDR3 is TGTGCCAGCAGCCAAGAGGGACTAGCGGGGGGTCCCAATGAGCAGTTCTTC. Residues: CASSQEGLAGGPNEQFF.

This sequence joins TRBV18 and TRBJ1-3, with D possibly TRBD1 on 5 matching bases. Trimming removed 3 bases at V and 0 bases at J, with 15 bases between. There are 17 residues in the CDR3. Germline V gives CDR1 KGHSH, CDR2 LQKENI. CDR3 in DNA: TGTGCCAGCTCACCTTCTCGGGGCCCCTTCTCTGGAAACACCATATATTTT. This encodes CASSPSRGPFSGNTIYF.

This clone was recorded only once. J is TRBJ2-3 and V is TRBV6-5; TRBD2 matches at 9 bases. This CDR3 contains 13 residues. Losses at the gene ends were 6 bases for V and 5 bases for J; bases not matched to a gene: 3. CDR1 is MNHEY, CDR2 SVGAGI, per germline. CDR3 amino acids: CASRVAGEDTQYF. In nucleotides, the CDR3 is TGTGCCAGCAGGGTAGCGGGAGAAGATACGCAGTATTTT.

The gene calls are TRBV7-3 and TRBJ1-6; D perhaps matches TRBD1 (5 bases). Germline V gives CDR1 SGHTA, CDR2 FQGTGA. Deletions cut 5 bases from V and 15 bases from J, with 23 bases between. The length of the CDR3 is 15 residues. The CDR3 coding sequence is TGTGCCAGCAGCCCGCCGGGGACCCAGGGAAACGGCCTCCACTTT. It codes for CASSPPGTQGNGLHF.

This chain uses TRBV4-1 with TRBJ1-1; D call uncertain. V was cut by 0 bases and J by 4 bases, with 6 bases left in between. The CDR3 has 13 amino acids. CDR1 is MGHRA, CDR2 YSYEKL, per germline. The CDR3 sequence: CASSQDPFTEAFF. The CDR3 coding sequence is TGCGCCAGCAGCCAAGATCCCTTCACTGAAGCTTTCTTT.

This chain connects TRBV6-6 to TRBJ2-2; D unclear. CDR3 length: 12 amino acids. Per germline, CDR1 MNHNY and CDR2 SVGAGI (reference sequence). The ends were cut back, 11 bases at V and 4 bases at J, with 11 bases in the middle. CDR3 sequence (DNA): TGTGCCGGGATGACGGCCACCGGGGAGCTGTTTTTT. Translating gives CAGMTATGELFF.

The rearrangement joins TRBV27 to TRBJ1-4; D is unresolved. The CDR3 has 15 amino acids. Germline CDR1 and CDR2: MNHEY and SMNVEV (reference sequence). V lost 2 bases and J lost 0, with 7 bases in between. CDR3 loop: CASSLAGATNEKLFF. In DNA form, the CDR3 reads TGTGCCAGCAGTTTAGCGGGTGCAACTAATGAAAAACTGTTTTTT.

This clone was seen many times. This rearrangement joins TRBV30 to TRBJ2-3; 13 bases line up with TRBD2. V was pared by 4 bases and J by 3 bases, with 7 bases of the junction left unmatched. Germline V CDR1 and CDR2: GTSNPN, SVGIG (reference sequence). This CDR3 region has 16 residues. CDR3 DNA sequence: TGTGCCTGGAAGGGCGAGACTAGCGGGAGGACAGATACGCAGTATTTT. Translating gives CAWKGETSGRTDTQYF.

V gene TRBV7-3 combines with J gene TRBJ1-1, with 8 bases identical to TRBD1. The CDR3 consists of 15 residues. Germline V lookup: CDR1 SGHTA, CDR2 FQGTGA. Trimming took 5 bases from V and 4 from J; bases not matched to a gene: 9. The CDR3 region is CASSAQTGDGTEAFF. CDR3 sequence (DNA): TGTGCCAGCAGCGCTCAGACAGGGGACGGCACTGAAGCTTTCTTT.

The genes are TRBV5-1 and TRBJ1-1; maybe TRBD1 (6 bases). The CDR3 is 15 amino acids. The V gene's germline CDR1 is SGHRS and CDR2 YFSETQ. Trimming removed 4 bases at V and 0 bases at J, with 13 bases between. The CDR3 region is CASSPVGGMNTEAFF. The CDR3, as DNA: TGCGCCAGCAGCCCGGTAGGGGGAATGAACACTGAAGCTTTCTTT.

The chain's CDR3 is CASRTWFNNSPLHF. In DNA form, the CDR3 reads TGTGCCAGCAGAACCTGGTTCAATAATTCACCCCTCCACTTT. The chain recombines TRBV5-4 with TRBJ1-6, with D unclear. The germline V and J ends were trimmed by 5 bases and 5 bases, with 11 bases remaining between them. Germline V lookup: CDR1 SGHNT, CDR2 YYREEE (reference sequence). The CDR3 has 14 residues.

The CDR3 protein is CASRQGGSNTIYF. The CDR3 bases are TGTGCCAGCAGACAGGGAGGATCCAACACCATATATTTT. The chain has TRBV12-3 or TRBV12-4 and TRBJ1-3, with a weak D call TRBD1 (6 bases). The V and J ends lost 6 bases and 7 bases respectively, with 13 bases between them. The CDR3 covers 13 residues.

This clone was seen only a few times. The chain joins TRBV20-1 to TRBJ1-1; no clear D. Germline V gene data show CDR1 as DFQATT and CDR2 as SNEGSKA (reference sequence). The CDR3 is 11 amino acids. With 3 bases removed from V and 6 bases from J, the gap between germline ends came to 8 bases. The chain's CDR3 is CSARAGSEAFF. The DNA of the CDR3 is TGCAGTGCTAGGGCAGGATCTGAAGCTTTCTTT.